A single sample is the source of the 32 T cell receptor beta chains below, sequenced in a study of blood T cell repertoires in COVID-19. TCRdb's table, derived via immunoSEQ multiplex PCR, lists solely in-frame clones and lacks some. The sample has approximately 260,000 clones, roughly 82% seen once. Sequenced sample: peripheral blood. The receptors come from a woman older than 75 with active or convalescent COVID-19.

The chain is built from TRBV2 and TRBJ2-2; 7 nucleotides agree with TRBD1. The CDR3 extends over 16 amino acids. V was clipped by 6 bases and J by 2 bases; unmatched bases: 9. CDR1 and CDR2 (germline): SNHLY, FYNNEI. The CDR3 is CASRPTGQRNTGELFF. CDR3 in DNA: TGTGCCAGCAGACCTACGGGACAGAGAAACACCGGGGAGCTGTTTTTT.

This sequence joins TRBV24-1 and TRBJ1-5, with 7 nucleotides matching TRBD1. Germline V gene sequence: CDR1 KGHDR, CDR2 SFDVKD. The CDR3 is made up of 14 amino acids. V lost 5 bases, J lost 1 base, and 1 base stayed unmatched. Here the CDR3 reads CATSVRGSNQPQHF. The CDR3 DNA follows: TGTGCCACCAGTGTCAGGGGGAGCAATCAGCCCCAGCATTTT.

This clone was detected only a few times. This chain connects TRBV29-1 to TRBJ1-1; 8 bases agree with TRBD1. Germline CDR1 reads SQVTM; CDR2 reads ANQGSEA. The CDR3 is made up of 14 amino acids. J lost 4 bases, V lost 7 bases, and 11 bases had no gene match. The DNA for the CDR3 is TGCAGCGGAAGACTGGCTGACAGGGGCACTGAAGCTTTCTTT. Translated, it gives CSGRLADRGTEAFF.

This chain links TRBV18 with TRBJ2-1, with 11 bases matching TRBD2. Germline CDR1 reads KGHSH; CDR2 reads LQKENI. This CDR3 has 15 amino acids. V lost 6 bases and J lost 6; bases outside the gene matches: 7. The CDR3 DNA reads TGTGCCAGCTCGTTGACTAGCGGGGATTCCAATGAGCAGTTCTTC. This gives the protein CASSLTSGDSNEQFF.

The V call is TRBV5-1, the J call TRBJ1-6, with 8 bases fitting TRBD1. Trimming cost V 1 base and J 5 bases; bases outside gene matches: 5. Germline-derived CDR1 and CDR2 are SGHRS and YFSETQ. This CDR3 has 16 residues. As DNA, the CDR3 is TGCGCCAGCAGCTTGAGACAGGGGACCAATAATTCACCCCTCCACTTT. This gives the protein CASSLRQGTNNSPLHF.

The chain couples TRBV15 to TRBJ2-3; no definite D call. Trimming took off 1 base at V and 5 bases at J, with 4 bases between the two ends. This CDR3 is 12 amino acids long. Germline V CDR1 and CDR2: LNHNV, YYDKDF (reference sequence). The CDR3 DNA follows: TGTGCCACCAGCAGAGCCCAAGATACGCAGTATTTT. This translates into CATSRAQDTQYF.

The J gene is TRBJ1-2, the V gene TRBV5-4; 10 positions agree with TRBD1. V dropped 7 bases and J dropped 4; count of bases not matched to a gene: 10. The CDR3 is made up of 15 amino acids. From germline, CDR1 is SGHNT and CDR2 YYREEE (reference sequence). The CDR3 loop is CASREGQGSFYGYTF. CDR3 DNA sequence: TGTGCCAGCCGGGAGGGACAGGGGTCGTTCTATGGCTACACCTTC.

The V call is TRBV5-1, the J call TRBJ2-6, with D perhaps TRBD1 (6 bases). CDR1 SGHRS and CDR2 YFSETQ come from the germline V gene. This CDR3 has 17 residues. V shed 5 bases and J shed 0 bases, with 15 bases lying between them. Here the CDR3 DNA reads TGCGCCAGCAGGACAGGTCGAGACAGCTCTGGGGCCAACGTCCTGACTTTC. As protein: CASRTGRDSSGANVLTF.

The rearrangement joins TRBV28 to TRBJ1-3; D is perhaps TRBD1 (5 bases). V lost 6 bases, J lost 1 base, and 19 bases lay in between. Per germline, CDR1 MDHEN and CDR2 SYDVKM. The CDR3 spans 17 residues. CDR3 bases: TGTGCCAGCAGAAGGGCAGGGCAGGGAAGGTCTGGAAACACCATATATTTT. It yields the protein CASRRAGQGRSGNTIYF. The full variable domain, in which reference TRBV28 and TRBJ1-3 provide the parts outside the CDR3, is DVKVTQSSRYLVKRTGEKVFLECVQDMDHENMFWYRQDPGLGLRLIYFSYDVKMKEKGDIPEGYSVSREKKERFSLILESASTNQTSMYLCASRRAGQGRSGNTIYFGEGSWLTVV.

J is TRBJ2-7 and V is TRBV29-1, with a possible D match to TRBD2 (6 bases). Germline V gene sequence: CDR1 SQVTM, CDR2 ANQGSEA. This CDR3 is 15 amino acids long. Trimming left V 4 bases short and J 1 base short, with 17 bases between. The CDR3 loop is CSVVRRGFGSYEQYF. CDR3 bases: TGCAGCGTTGTCCGTCGGGGGTTTGGGTCCTACGAGCAGTACTTC.

J is TRBJ2-1 and V is TRBV28; 9 nucleotides line up with TRBD2. The trim removed 8 bases at V and 0 bases at J, leaving 11 bases unmatched. The V gene's germline CDR1 is MDHEN and CDR2 SYDVKM. The CDR3 spans 17 residues. CDR3 residues: CASLRSGGRASYNEQFF. CDR3 nucleotides: TGTGCCAGCTTACGCTCGGGCGGGAGGGCCTCCTACAATGAGCAGTTCTTC.

The rearrangement uses TRBV18 and TRBJ2-1; D gene ambiguous. CDR1 and CDR2 from the germline V gene are KGHSH and LQKENI. Trimming left V 7 bases short and J 0 bases short, with 13 bases between. This CDR3 has 15 amino acids. The CDR3: CASLFGQSSYNEQFF. The DNA of the CDR3 is TGTGCCAGCTTGTTTGGCCAAAGCTCCTACAATGAGCAGTTCTTC. The full variable domain, completed using reference TRBV18 and TRBJ2-1, is NAGVMQNPRHLVRRRGQEARLRCSPMKGHSHVYWYRQLPEEGLKFMVYLQKENIIDESGMPKERFSAEFPKEGPSILRIQQVVRGDSAAYFCASLFGQSSYNEQFFGPGTRLTVL.

The rearrangement uses TRBV14 and TRBJ2-1; the D is unclear. V was trimmed by 1 base and J by 0 bases, leaving 10 bases between them. The CDR3 is 16 residues long. Germline CDR1 and CDR2: SGHDN and FVKESK. CDR3 DNA: TGTGCCAGCAGCCAAGGACGAGGAGTCTCCTACAATGAGCAGTTCTTC. Translation: CASSQGRGVSYNEQFF.

The gene calls are TRBV7-8 and TRBJ2-2, with 14 bases matching TRBD2. CDR1 SGHVS and CDR2 FQNEAQ come from the germline V gene. CDR3 size: 16 residues. The junction had 5 bases not matched to a gene; V was cut back by 5 bases and J by 6 bases. CDR3 amino acids: CASSLGLAGVSGELFF. The CDR3 DNA sequence: TGTGCCAGCAGCCTGGGACTAGCGGGGGTGTCCGGGGAGCTGTTTTTT.

The CDR3 DNA is TGTGCCAGTAGTCCCCGGGACTCGAACCTCCAAGAGACCCAGTACTTC. Amino acids: CASSPRDSNLQETQYF. This chain uses TRBV19 with TRBJ2-5; TRBD2 is a possible D gene (6 bases). The germline CDR1 and CDR2 sequences are LNHDA and SQIVND (reference sequence). The CDR3 consists of 16 residues. V lost 5 bases and J lost 1, with 17 bases in between.

The rearrangement uses TRBV7-2 and TRBJ1-2; tentative D call: TRBD1 (6 bases). Germline V lookup: CDR1 SGHTA, CDR2 FQGNSA. Between the trimmed V and J ends, which lost 5 bases and 4 bases, there was a span of 11 bases. The CDR3 covers 13 residues. The chain's CDR3 is CASSPRTAYGYTF. The CDR3 nucleotides read TGTGCCAGCAGCCCCCGGACAGCCTATGGCTACACCTTC.

The chain recombines TRBV18 with TRBJ2-2, with 7 bases lining up with TRBD1. The CDR3 consists of 15 residues. From germline, CDR1 is KGHSH and CDR2 LQKENI. The V segment lost 6 bases and the J segment 2 bases; nucleotides outside the gene matches: 6. CDR3 in DNA: TGTGCCAGCTCCCCGGACAGGATCAACACCGGGGAGCTGTTTTTT. It is translated as CASSPDRINTGELFF.

The chain combines TRBV6-1 with TRBJ1-2, with D possibly TRBD1 on 6 matching bases. Germline V gene data show CDR1 as MNHNS and CDR2 as SASEGT. The CDR3 is made up of 15 amino acids. Trimming took 3 bases from V and 4 from J, leaving 15 bases between them. CDR3 coding DNA: TGTGCCAGCAGTGAGCGTGGGGGCTCGGGCTATGGCTACACCTTC. Residues: CASSERGGSGYGYTF.

This chain links TRBV18 with TRBJ1-4, with 8 bases aligning to TRBD1. Germline lookup yields CDR1 KGHSH and CDR2 LQKENI. The ends lost 1 base at V and 6 bases at J; junction bases unmatched: 4. CDR3 length: 15 amino acids. This chain's CDR3 is CASSPRTGRHEKLFF. Here the CDR3 DNA reads TGTGCCAGCTCACCACGGACAGGGAGGCATGAAAAACTGTTTTTT.

This sequence joins TRBV5-1 and TRBJ2-7; 9 bases align to TRBD2. CDR3 length equals 14 residues. The junction had 6 bases not matched to a gene; V was cut back by 0 bases and J by 8 bases. In germline, CDR1 is SGHRS, CDR2 YFSETQ. This CDR3 is CASSLGAGGIQQYF. The DNA for the CDR3 is TGCGCCAGCAGCTTGGGCGCGGGAGGGATCCAGCAGTACTTC.

V usage is TRBV5-1 and J usage is TRBJ2-3; tentative D call: TRBD2 (7 bases). The ends were cut back, 4 bases at V and 6 bases at J, with 18 bases in the middle. Germline values: CDR1 SGHRS, CDR2 YFSETQ. The CDR3 is made up of 15 amino acids. The CDR3 nucleotides are TGCGCCAGCAGCCCTCAGGGGACGGGGGGTGATACGCAGTATTTT. Protein product: CASSPQGTGGDTQYF.

The table lists this clone with a few counts. The genes are TRBV27 and TRBJ1-2; possible D gene TRBD1, 6 bases. CDR3 size: 14 residues. V was pared by 5 bases and J by 7 bases, with 17 bases between. Per germline, CDR1 MNHEY and CDR2 SMNVEV (reference sequence). The CDR3 region is CASSRRAGASGYTF. The CDR3 DNA reads as TGTGCCAGCAGTCGCCGAGCGGGGGCCAGTGGCTACACCTTC.

V gene TRBV30 combines with J gene TRBJ2-3, with 12 positions matching TRBD1. The J segment lost 3 bases and the V segment lost 1 base, leaving 5 bases of the junction unmatched. Germline values: CDR1 GTSNPN, CDR2 SVGIG (reference sequence). This CDR3 is 16 amino acids long. The chain's CDR3 is CAWSGGTGGRTDTQYF. The CDR3 DNA reads TGTGCCTGGAGTGGGGGGACAGGGGGCAGGACAGATACGCAGTATTTT.

The chain is built from TRBV12-3 or TRBV12-4 and TRBJ2-2; 7 positions match TRBD2. The junction had 3 bases not matched to a gene; V was cut back by 6 bases and J by 5 bases. CDR3 length: 13 residues. CDR3 protein: CASSPGGTGELFF. For the CDR3, the DNA is TGTGCCAGCAGCCCCGGGGGGACCGGGGAGCTGTTTTTT.

The rearrangement joins TRBV12-3 or TRBV12-4 to TRBJ1-6; possibly TRBD1 for D (6 bases). The CDR3 contains 13 residues. V was shortened by 10 bases and J by 9 bases, with 16 bases between the two germline ends. In DNA, the CDR3 is TGTGCCACGCGTAGAACAGGGAGTTCACCCCTCCACTTT. Encoded protein: CATRRTGSSPLHF.

This clone was detected only a few times. V is TRBV6-1 and J is TRBJ1-5; no reliable D call. Germline V gene data show CDR1 as MNHNS and CDR2 as SASEGT. Trimming removed 0 bases at V and 4 bases at J, with 13 bases between. The CDR3 runs to 16 residues. The CDR3 loop is CASSEAMRYGNQPQHF. The CDR3 DNA reads TGTGCCAGCAGTGAAGCCATGCGGTATGGTAATCAGCCCCAGCATTTT.

The V call is TRBV28, the J call TRBJ1-5; D may be TRBD1 (6 bases). This CDR3 is built from 15 residues. The germline CDR1 and CDR2 sequences are MDHEN and SYDVKM. Trimming took 6 bases from V and 1 from J, leaving 13 bases between them. CDR3 nucleotide sequence: TGTGCCAGCAGGAAAGGGGGTCCCAGCAATCAGCCCCAGCATTTT. The encoded protein is CASRKGGPSNQPQHF.

As concerns this clone: This sample also contains other DNA sequences that code for the same CDR3. The rearrangement links TRBV9 to TRBJ2-7; TRBD1 matches at 9 bases. CDR1 SGDLS and CDR2 YYNGEE come from the germline V gene. The V and J ends lost 3 bases and 3 bases, in that order; junction bases with no gene match: 4. The CDR3 contains 14 residues. The chain's CDR3 is CASSAGQGNYEQYF. The CDR3, as DNA: TGTGCCAGCAGCGCCGGACAGGGGAACTACGAGCAGTACTTC.

The V call is TRBV18, the J call TRBJ2-7; 8 bases align to TRBD2. CDR3 length: 16 amino acids. Germline CDR1 and CDR2: KGHSH and LQKENI. The J segment lost 0 bases and the V segment lost 1 base, leaving 5 bases of the junction unmatched. CDR3 residues: CASSPLTGTSSYEQYF. The CDR3 DNA reads TGTGCCAGCTCACCACTCACGGGGACTAGCTCCTACGAGCAGTACTTC.

The chain combines TRBV5-1 with TRBJ1-4; D remains ambiguous. The length of the CDR3 is 16 residues. The V and J ends lost 4 bases and 0 bases respectively, with 13 bases between them. Germline CDR1 and CDR2: SGHRS and YFSETQ. CDR3 in DNA: TGCGCCAGCAGCCGGATACAGCTCGCAACTAATGAAAAACTGTTTTTT. Translating it yields CASSRIQLATNEKLFF. Complete variable domain (other parts from reference TRBV5-1 and TRBJ1-4): KAGVTQTPRYLIKTRGQQVTLSCSPISGHRSVSWYQQTPGQGLQFLFEYFSETQRNKGNFPGRFSGRQFSNSRSEMNVSTLELGDSALYLCASSRIQLATNEKLFFGSGTQLSVL.

The chain is built from TRBV14 and TRBJ2-2; D is perhaps TRBD1 (6 bases). CDR1 is SGHDN, CDR2 FVKESK, per germline. The CDR3 consists of 15 residues. V lost 4 bases and J lost 4, with 13 bases in between. The chain's CDR3 is CASSLGRRGTGELFF. CDR3 in DNA: TGTGCCAGCAGCCTGGGGCGCAGGGGCACCGGGGAGCTGTTTTTT.

The rearrangement joins TRBV5-4 to TRBJ1-1, with D perhaps matching TRBD1 (5 bases). Germline CDR1 SGHNT, CDR2 YYREEE (reference sequence). Trimming stripped 1 base from V and 3 bases from J, with 16 bases between. The CDR3 length is 16 residues. The CDR3 DNA reads as TGTGCCAGCAGCTTGAATACTCCTCCGGGGGACACTGAAGCTTTCTTT. It encodes CASSLNTPPGDTEAFF.